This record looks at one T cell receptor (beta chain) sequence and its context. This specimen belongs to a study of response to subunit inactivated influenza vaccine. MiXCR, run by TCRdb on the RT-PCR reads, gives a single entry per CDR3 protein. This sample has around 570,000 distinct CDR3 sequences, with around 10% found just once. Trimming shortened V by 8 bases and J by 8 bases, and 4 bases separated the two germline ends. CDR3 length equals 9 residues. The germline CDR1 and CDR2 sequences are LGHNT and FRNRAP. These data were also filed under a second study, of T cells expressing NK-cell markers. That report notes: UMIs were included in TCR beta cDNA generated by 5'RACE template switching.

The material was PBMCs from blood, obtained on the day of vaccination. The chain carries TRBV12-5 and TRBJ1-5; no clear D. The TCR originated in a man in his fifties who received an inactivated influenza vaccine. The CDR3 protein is CASLEPQHF. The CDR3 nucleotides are TGTGCTAGTCTCGAGCCCCAGCATTTT.